This TCR beta chain appears in the sequencing data of a study of cytomegalovirus exposure and HLA in healthy donors. With 60 Vbeta and 13 Jbeta primers, the PCR was carried out. Generated by immunoSEQ multiplex PCR, the TCRdb table keeps only in-frame clones and is missing some. The table includes 160,000 or so clones, roughly 80% detected once. This clone came up many times. V gave up 2 bases and J gave up 0 bases, with 7 bases separating them. The germline V gene encodes CDR1 SGHVS and CDR2 FQNEAQ. This CDR3 has 14 amino acids. Sequenced: PBMCs. This sequence originates from a man aged 45 to 65 in good health and CMV-seropositive. J is TRBJ1-2 and V is TRBV7-8, with no clear D. The CDR3 DNA reads as TGTGCCAGCAGCTTACAGGCTCCTAACTATGGCTACACCTTC. It encodes CASSLQAPNYGYTF.